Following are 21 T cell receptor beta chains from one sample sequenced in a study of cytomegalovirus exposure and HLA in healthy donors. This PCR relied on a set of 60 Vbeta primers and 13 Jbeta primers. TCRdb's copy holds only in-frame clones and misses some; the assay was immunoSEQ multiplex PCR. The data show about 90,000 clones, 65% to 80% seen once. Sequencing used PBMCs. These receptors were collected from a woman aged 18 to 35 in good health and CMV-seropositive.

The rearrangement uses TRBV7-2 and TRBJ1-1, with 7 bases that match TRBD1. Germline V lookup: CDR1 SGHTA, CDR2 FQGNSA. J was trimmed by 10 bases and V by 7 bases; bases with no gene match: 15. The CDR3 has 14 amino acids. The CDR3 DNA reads TGTGCCAGCATCAAACGGACAGGCCCTTTATCAGCTTTCTTT. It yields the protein CASIKRTGPLSAFF.

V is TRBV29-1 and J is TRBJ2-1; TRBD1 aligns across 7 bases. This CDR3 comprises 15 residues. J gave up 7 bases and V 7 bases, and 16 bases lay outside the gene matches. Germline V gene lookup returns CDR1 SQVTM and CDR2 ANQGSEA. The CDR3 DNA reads TGCAGCGGCAGAGCTACAGGGGAACTTACAAATGAGCAGTTCTTC. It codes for CSGRATGELTNEQFF.

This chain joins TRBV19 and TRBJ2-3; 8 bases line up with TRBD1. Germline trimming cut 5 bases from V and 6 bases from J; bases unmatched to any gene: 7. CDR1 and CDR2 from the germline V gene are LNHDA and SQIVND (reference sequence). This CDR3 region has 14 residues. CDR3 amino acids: CASSLWTGTDTQYF. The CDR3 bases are TGTGCCAGTAGTCTCTGGACAGGGACGGATACGCAGTATTTT.

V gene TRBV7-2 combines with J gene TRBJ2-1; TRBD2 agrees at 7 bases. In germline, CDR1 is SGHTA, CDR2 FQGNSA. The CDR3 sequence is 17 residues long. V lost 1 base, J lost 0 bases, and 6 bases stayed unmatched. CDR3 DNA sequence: TGTGCCAGCAGCTTAGATCTAGCGGCGAGCTCCTACAATGAGCAGTTCTTC. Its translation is CASSLDLAASSYNEQFF.

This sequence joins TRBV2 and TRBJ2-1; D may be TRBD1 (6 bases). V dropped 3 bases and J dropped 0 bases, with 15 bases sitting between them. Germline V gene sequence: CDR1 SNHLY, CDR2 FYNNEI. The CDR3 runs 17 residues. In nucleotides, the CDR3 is TGTGCCAGCAGTGATGACGTTCAGGGGAGCTCCTACAATGAGCAGTTCTTC. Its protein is CASSDDVQGSSYNEQFF.

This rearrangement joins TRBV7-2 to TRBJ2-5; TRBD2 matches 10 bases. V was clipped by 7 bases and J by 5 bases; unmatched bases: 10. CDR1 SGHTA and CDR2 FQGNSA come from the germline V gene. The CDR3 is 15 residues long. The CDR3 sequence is CASTRQREGRETQYF. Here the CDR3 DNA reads TGTGCCAGCACCCGACAGCGGGAGGGCCGGGAGACCCAGTACTTC.

In DNA form, the CDR3 reads TGTGCCAGCAGCCCCCGGGGGGCTGGAAACACCATATATTTT. Protein: CASSPRGAGNTIYF. The rearrangement uses TRBV14 and TRBJ1-3, with a possible D match to TRBD1 (5 bases). Germline CDR1 SGHDN, CDR2 FVKESK. The CDR3 is 14 residues long. Trimming took 4 bases from V and 2 from J, leaving 9 bases between them.

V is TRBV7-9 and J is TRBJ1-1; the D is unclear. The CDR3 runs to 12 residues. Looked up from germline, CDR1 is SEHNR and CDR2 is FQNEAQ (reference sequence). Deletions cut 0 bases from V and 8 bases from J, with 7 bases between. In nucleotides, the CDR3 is TGTGCCAGCAGCTTAGCGCGGGTCGAAGCTTTCTTT. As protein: CASSLARVEAFF.

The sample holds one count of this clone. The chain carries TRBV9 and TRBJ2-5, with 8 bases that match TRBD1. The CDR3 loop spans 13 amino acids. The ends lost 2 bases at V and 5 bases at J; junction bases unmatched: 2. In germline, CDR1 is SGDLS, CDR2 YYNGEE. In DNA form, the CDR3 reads TGTGCCAGCAGCGTGCAGGGGGCGGAGACCCAGTACTTC. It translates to CASSVQGAETQYF.

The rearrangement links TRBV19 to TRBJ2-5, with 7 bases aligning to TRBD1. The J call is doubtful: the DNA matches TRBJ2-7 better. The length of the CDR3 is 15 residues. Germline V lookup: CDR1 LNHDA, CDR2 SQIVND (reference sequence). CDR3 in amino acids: CASSIGTGDSYEQYF. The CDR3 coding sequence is TGTGCCAGTAGTATAGGGACAGGCGACTCCTACGAGCAGTACTTC.

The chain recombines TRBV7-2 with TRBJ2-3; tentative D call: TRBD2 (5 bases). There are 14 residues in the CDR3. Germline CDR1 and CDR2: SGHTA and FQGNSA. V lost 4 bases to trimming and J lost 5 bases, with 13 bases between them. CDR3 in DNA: TGTGCCAGCAGCTCCGGGGAGCCTGAAGATACGCAGTATTTT. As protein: CASSSGEPEDTQYF.

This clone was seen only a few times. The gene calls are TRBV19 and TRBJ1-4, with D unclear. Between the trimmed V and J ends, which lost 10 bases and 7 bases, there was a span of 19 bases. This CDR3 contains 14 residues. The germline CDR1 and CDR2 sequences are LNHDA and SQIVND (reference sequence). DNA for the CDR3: TGTGCCACCCTTAACGTGTGGGGAGGTGAAAAACTGTTTTTT. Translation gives CATLNVWGGEKLFF.

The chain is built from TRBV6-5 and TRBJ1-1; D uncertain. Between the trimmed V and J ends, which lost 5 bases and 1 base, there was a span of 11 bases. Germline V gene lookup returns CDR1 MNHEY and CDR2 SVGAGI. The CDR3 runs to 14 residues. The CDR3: CASSEGGRNTEAFF. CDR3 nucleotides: TGTGCCAGCAGTGAGGGAGGGAGGAACACTGAAGCTTTCTTT.

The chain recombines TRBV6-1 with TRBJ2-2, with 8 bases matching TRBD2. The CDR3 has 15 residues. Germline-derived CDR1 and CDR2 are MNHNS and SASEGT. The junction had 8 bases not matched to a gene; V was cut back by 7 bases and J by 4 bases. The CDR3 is CASTQTAGGTGELFF. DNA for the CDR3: TGTGCCAGCACCCAAACGGCGGGGGGCACCGGGGAGCTGTTTTTT.

The CDR3 reads CASTPTGFQPQHF. CDR3 in DNA: TGTGCCAGCACCCCGACAGGGTTTCAGCCCCAGCATTTT. This chain uses TRBV2 with TRBJ1-5; TRBD1 matches 7 bases. This CDR3 contains 13 residues. From germline, CDR1 is SNHLY and CDR2 FYNNEI. V was pared by 7 bases and J by 6 bases, with 6 bases of the junction left unmatched.

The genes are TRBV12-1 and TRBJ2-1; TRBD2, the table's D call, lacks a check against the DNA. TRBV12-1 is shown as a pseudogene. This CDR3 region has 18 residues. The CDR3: CASSFGYGRAMGYNEQFF. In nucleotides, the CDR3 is TGTGCCAGCAGCTTTGGATACGGGAGGGCCATGGGGTACAATGAGCAGTTCTTC.

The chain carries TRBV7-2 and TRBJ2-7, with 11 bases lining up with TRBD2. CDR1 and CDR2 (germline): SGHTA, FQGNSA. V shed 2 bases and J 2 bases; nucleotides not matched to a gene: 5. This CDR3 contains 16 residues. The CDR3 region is CASSLSSGGYTYEQYF. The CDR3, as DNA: TGTGCCAGCAGCTTATCTAGCGGGGGGTACACCTACGAGCAGTACTTC.

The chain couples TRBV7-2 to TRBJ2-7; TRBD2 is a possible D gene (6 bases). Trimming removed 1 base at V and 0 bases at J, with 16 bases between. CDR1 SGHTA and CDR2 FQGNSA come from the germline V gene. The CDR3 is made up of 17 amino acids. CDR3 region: CASSLVMAGLPSYEQYF. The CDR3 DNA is TGTGCCAGCAGCTTAGTGATGGCGGGACTTCCCTCCTACGAGCAGTACTTC.

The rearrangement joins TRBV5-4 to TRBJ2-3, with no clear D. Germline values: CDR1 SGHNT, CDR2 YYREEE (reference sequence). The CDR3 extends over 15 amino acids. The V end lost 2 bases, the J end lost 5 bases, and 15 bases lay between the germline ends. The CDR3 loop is CASSFGTRMGDTQYF. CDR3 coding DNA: TGTGCCAGCAGCTTTGGAACGAGGATGGGAGATACGCAGTATTTT.

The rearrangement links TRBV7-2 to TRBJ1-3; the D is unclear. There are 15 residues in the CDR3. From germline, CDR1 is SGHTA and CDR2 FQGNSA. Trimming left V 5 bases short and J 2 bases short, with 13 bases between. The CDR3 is CASSGTPGAGNTIYF. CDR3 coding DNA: TGTGCCAGCAGCGGAACCCCCGGGGCTGGAAACACCATATATTTT.

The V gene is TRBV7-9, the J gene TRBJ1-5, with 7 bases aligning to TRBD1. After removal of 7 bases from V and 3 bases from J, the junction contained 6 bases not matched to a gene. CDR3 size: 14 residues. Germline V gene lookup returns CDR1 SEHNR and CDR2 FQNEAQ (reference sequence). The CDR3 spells CASTDDRDNQPQHF. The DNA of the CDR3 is TGTGCCAGCACCGATGACAGGGACAATCAGCCCCAGCATTTT. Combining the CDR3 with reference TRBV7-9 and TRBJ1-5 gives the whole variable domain DTGVSQNPRHKITKRGQNVTFRCDPISEHNRLYWYRQTLGQGPEFLTYFQNEAQLEKSRLLSDRFSAERPKGSFSTLEIQRTEQGDSAMYLCASTDDRDNQPQHFGDGTRLSIL.